The entry below gives a single T cell receptor (beta chain) sequence along with its context. Measured with immunoSEQ multiplex PCR; TCRdb has only the in-frame clones, and not every one. The table includes over 150,000 clones, roughly 90% detected once. This entry is derived from a study of T cell responses to AZD1222 COVID-19 vaccine. Trimming cost V 3 bases and J 7 bases; bases outside gene matches: 10. Germline V gene sequence: CDR1 SEHNR, CDR2 FQNEAQ (reference sequence). The CDR3 consists of 15 residues. This receptor was taken from an adult who received the AZD1222 COVID-19 vaccine. Sequencing was performed on peripheral blood, taken 28 days after the second AZD1222 dose. The chain recombines TRBV7-9 with TRBJ1-1; 8 bases align to TRBD1. CDR3 loop: CASSLAGQEKDEAFF. CDR3 nucleotide sequence: TGTGCCAGCAGCTTGGCGGGACAGGAAAAAGATGAAGCTTTCTTT.